These 26 T cell receptor beta chains were all obtained from the same sample, sequenced in a study of Tregs in tolerant kidney transplant recipients. Recipients received nonmyeloablative bone marrow transplants from related graft donors, with transient mixed chimerism. TCRdb keeps only in-frame clones here, not all; method: immunoSEQ multiplex PCR. This sample's table reports 15,000 or so clones. Here the sequenced sample was CD4+ T cells from blood (PBMCs), taken 12 months after the transplant. The receptors were gathered from a human patient who received a combined kidney and bone marrow transplant. Some T cells may be supplied by the graft donor.

About this clone itself: The read falls 3 residues short of the CDR3 end, and the missing part is taken from the germline J gene. The J gene is TRBJ1-1, the V gene TRBV6-2 or TRBV6-3; D unresolved. CDR1 is MNHEY, CDR2 SVGEGT, per germline. V lost 2 bases to trimming and J lost 4 bases, with 11 bases between them. The CDR3 consists of 14 residues. The CDR3 bases that were read are TGTGCCAGCAGTTACCCGGGTTTTCCCACTGAA. Its translation: CASSYPGFPTE. The whole CDR3 sequence reads CASSYPGFPTEAFF.

The CDR3 DNA, read in part, is TGTGCCAGCAGCCCCCTGGGACAGGGGCACTACGAG. Residues: CASSPLGQGHYE. In full, the CDR3 is CASSPLGQGHYEQYF. The chain recombines TRBV4-2 with TRBJ2-7; 10 bases line up with TRBD1. The read ends 3 residues shy of where the CDR3 ends; the end is completed using the germline J gene. With 4 bases clipped from V and 3 bases from J, the junction kept 6 bases outside the gene matches. The length of the CDR3 is 15 residues. CDR1 LGHNA and CDR2 YNFKEQ come from the germline V gene.

For this clone: The read finishes 3 residues shy of the CDR3 end, and the germline J gene is used to complete it. The chain is built from TRBV5-1 and TRBJ2-7, with 10 bases that match TRBD1. Germline V gene lookup returns CDR1 SGHRS and CDR2 YFSETQ. The V segment lost 0 bases and the J segment 4 bases; nucleotides outside the gene matches: 7. This CDR3 region has 16 residues. The CDR3 sequence: CASSLVFRQGAYEQYF. Partial CDR3 DNA: TGCGCCAGCAGCTTGGTTTTCCGACAGGGGGCTTACGAG.

As for this clone: The sequence runs out 3 residues before the end of the CDR3; the remainder is reconstructed from the germline J gene. This chain joins TRBV19 and TRBJ2-2; D perhaps matches TRBD1 (5 bases). The germline V and J ends were trimmed by 2 bases and 0 bases, with 13 bases remaining between them. The CDR3 consists of 17 residues. Per the germline V gene, CDR1 is LNHDA and CDR2 is SQIVND (reference sequence). CDR3 sequence reads: CASSILWGNANTGELFF. CDR3 DNA (partial): TGTGCCAGTAGTATATTGTGGGGCAACGCGAACACCGGGGAG. Combining the CDR3 with reference TRBV19 and TRBJ2-2 gives the whole variable domain DGGITQSPKYLFRKEGQNVTLSCEQNLNHDAMYWYRQDPGQGLRLIYYSQIVNDFQKGDIAEGYSVSREKKESFPLTVTSAQKNPTAFYLCASSILWGNANTGELFFGEGSRLTVL.

About this clone itself: The read gets to within 3 residues of the CDR3 end, and the germline J gene fills in the rest. V and J are TRBV20-1 and TRBJ2-3; 13 nucleotides agree with TRBD2. The V segment lost 8 bases and the J segment 3 bases; nucleotides outside the gene matches: 5. The CDR3 is made up of 14 amino acids. Germline V gene data show CDR1 as DFQATT and CDR2 as SNEGSKA (reference sequence). The CDR3 loop reads CSSPGLAGTDTQYF. The CDR3 bases that were read are TGCAGTTCGCCGGGACTAGCGGGGACAGATACG.

Worth noting for this clone: Read coverage stops 3 residues before the CDR3 terminus; the germline J gene supplies the remainder. The chain recombines TRBV2 with TRBJ1-2; 7 positions agree with TRBD1. The V segment lost 6 bases and the J segment 7 bases; nucleotides outside the gene matches: 8. The CDR3 consists of 13 residues. Per the germline V gene, CDR1 is SNHLY and CDR2 is FYNNEI. The DNA read from the CDR3 is TGTGCCAGCAGAACGGGGACAGTCGGTGGC. Its translation: CASRTGTVGG. In full, the CDR3 reads CASRTGTVGGYTF. Full variable domain (outside the CDR3, taken from reference TRBV2 and TRBJ1-2): EPEVTQTPSHQVTQMGQEVILRCVPISNHLYFYWYRQILGQKVEFLVSFYNNEISEKSEIFDDQFSVERPDGSNFTLKIRSTKLEDSAMYFCASRTGTVGGYTFGSGTRLTVV.

With regard to this clone: The sequenced fragment ends 3 residues before the CDR3 boundary, so the rest is inferred from the germline J gene. This chain connects TRBV10-3 to TRBJ2-5, with D possibly matching TRBD2 (7 bases). CDR1 is ENHRY and CDR2 is SYGVKD in the germline V gene. The V and J ends lost 0 bases and 2 bases respectively, with 10 bases between them. The CDR3 is 15 amino acids. CDR3 bases read: TGTGCCATCAGTGAGTCGGGGGGGCGGCAAGAGACC. Translated, it gives CAISESGGRQET. The entire CDR3 is CAISESGGRQETQYF.

Turning to this clone: The CDR3 end falls 3 residues outside the read, so it is completed with the germline J gene. The rearrangement links TRBV7-2 to TRBJ2-3, with a possible D match to TRBD2 (6 bases). The CDR3 is 15 amino acids. CDR1 is SGHTA and CDR2 is FQGNSA in the germline V gene. V was cut by 7 bases and J by 2 bases, with 16 bases left in between. CDR3 region: CASTLRSSATDTQYF. Partial CDR3 DNA: TGTGCCAGCACACTACGATCTAGCGCCACAGATACG.

Concerning this clone itself: The read halts 3 residues ahead of the CDR3 end, with the missing end drawn from the germline J gene. V gene TRBV29-1 combines with J gene TRBJ1-1; D is unresolved. The CDR3 is 14 residues long. With 3 bases removed from V and 1 base from J, the gap between germline ends came to 12 bases. Germline V gene data show CDR1 as SQVTM and CDR2 as ANQGSEA. The CDR3 loop reads CSVDLAVGNTEAFF. The covered CDR3 bases are TGCAGCGTTGATCTAGCGGTCGGGAACACTGAA.

A word on this clone: The read finishes 3 residues shy of the CDR3 end, and the germline J gene is used to complete it. The chain links TRBV4-2 to TRBJ2-5, with D maybe TRBD1 (6 bases). Trimming shortened V by 1 base and J by 1 base, and 10 bases separated the two germline ends. Looked up from germline, CDR1 is LGHNA and CDR2 is YNFKEQ. CDR3 size: 15 residues. CDR3 loop: CASSQGLGGQETQYF. CDR3 DNA, as far as it was read: TGTGCCAGCAGCCAAGGGTTAGGGGGCCAAGAGACC.

By frequency, this clone registers medium-sized. The CDR3 protein is CASTRGGDSGANVLTF. Incomplete CDR3 DNA: TGTGCCAGCACCCGAGGAGGGGACTCTGGGGCCAACGTC. The chain recombines TRBV6-2 or TRBV6-3 with TRBJ2-6; tentatively, D is TRBD2 (6 bases). From the germline J gene comes the end of the CDR3, since the read stops 3 residues before it. The length of the CDR3 is 16 residues. Germline V gives CDR1 MNHEY, CDR2 SVGEGT. V was cut by 7 bases and J by 0 bases, with 13 bases left in between.

Details on this clone: The CDR3 goes on 3 residues after the read ends, and that part is filled in from the germline J gene. This rearrangement joins TRBV30 to TRBJ2-1, with unresolved D. V lost 0 bases, J lost 7 bases, and 7 bases lay in between. The CDR3 consists of 12 residues. Germline loops: CDR1 GTSNPN, CDR2 SVGIG (reference sequence). CDR3 sequence: CAWSVNFNEQFF. The CDR3 bases that were read are TGTGCCTGGAGTGTCAACTTTAATGAG.

Concerning this clone: The read ends 3 residues shy of where the CDR3 ends; the end is completed using the germline J gene. The chain carries TRBV19 and TRBJ2-1; 8 bases align to TRBD1. Germline V CDR1 and CDR2: LNHDA, SQIVND (reference sequence). The CDR3 has 15 residues. With V trimmed by 6 bases and J by 5 bases, 9 bases remained unmatched. The CDR3 loop reads CASRGDRLGDNEQFF. Partial CDR3 DNA: TGTGCCAGTAGGGGGGACAGGTTGGGAGACAATGAG.

For this clone: The CDR3 end lies 3 residues beyond the end of the read and is filled in from the germline J gene. The chain uses TRBV25-1 and TRBJ2-7, with a tentative D call TRBD2 (5 bases). Germline V gene sequence: CDR1 MGHDK, CDR2 SYGVNS. The CDR3 extends over 11 amino acids. Trimming left V 10 bases short and J 4 bases short, with 11 bases between. The CDR3 sequence is CATQLVYEQYF. The DNA read from the CDR3 is TGTGCCACCCAACTAGTTTACGAG.

Turning to this clone: Sequencing ends 3 residues short of the CDR3 end; the germline J gene provides the rest. This rearrangement joins TRBV6-2 or TRBV6-3 to TRBJ2-5; TRBD1 matches at 11 bases. Germline V gene lookup returns CDR1 MNHEY and CDR2 SVGEGT. This CDR3 contains 17 residues. The V gene end was trimmed by 2 bases and the J gene end by 5 bases; junction bases not matched to a gene: 10. The CDR3 loop is CASSYGPGQGAWETQYF. Partial CDR3 DNA: TGTGCCAGCAGTTACGGGCCCGGACAGGGGGCATGGGAGACC.

Comment on this clone: From the germline J gene comes the end of the CDR3, since the read stops 3 residues before it. This chain joins TRBV19 and TRBJ1-5; perhaps TRBD1 as D (6 bases). V shed 6 bases and J shed 0 bases, with 12 bases lying between them. Germline V gene lookup returns CDR1 LNHDA and CDR2 SQIVND (reference sequence). The CDR3 is 15 residues long. The sequenced CDR3 bases are TGTGCCAGTAGACTACAGGGAGATAGCAATCAGCCC. This encodes CASRLQGDSNQP. The CDR3 in its entirety is CASRLQGDSNQPQHF.

This clone shows up as medium-sized by frequency. The CDR3 end lies 3 residues beyond the end of the read and is filled in from the germline J gene. The chain is built from TRBV5-1 and TRBJ1-3; 7 nucleotides agree with TRBD1. With V trimmed by 7 bases and J by 0 bases, 7 bases remained unmatched. The CDR3 runs to 15 residues. The germline CDR1 and CDR2 sequences are SGHRS and YFSETQ. The covered CDR3 bases are TGCGCCAGCTCCGAGGACAGGAACTCTGGAAACACC. Translation: CASSEDRNSGNT. The full CDR3 reads CASSEDRNSGNTIYF.

In regard to this clone: The sequenced fragment ends 3 residues before the CDR3 boundary, so the rest is inferred from the germline J gene. The rearrangement joins TRBV6-1 to TRBJ2-5; 8 nucleotides agree with TRBD1. The junction had 4 bases not matched to a gene; V was cut back by 3 bases and J by 4 bases. Per the germline V gene, CDR1 is MNHNS and CDR2 is SASEGT. This CDR3 is built from 14 residues. CDR3 region: CASSDRGHSETQYF. Partial CDR3 DNA: TGTGCCAGCAGTGACAGGGGGCATTCAGAGACC.

On this clone itself: The CDR3 goes on 3 residues after the read ends, and that part is filled in from the germline J gene. The chain links TRBV7-3 to TRBJ2-2, with TRBD2 matching over 10 bases. Germline V CDR1 and CDR2: SGHTA, FQGTGA. The trim removed 5 bases at V and 4 bases at J, leaving 10 bases unmatched. The CDR3 runs 17 residues. The covered CDR3 bases are TGTGCCAGCAGCCCCCGAGCGCCTAGCGGGAGCACCGGGGAG. This codes for CASSPRAPSGSTGE. The full CDR3 protein is CASSPRAPSGSTGELFF. The full variable domain, its missing parts supplied by reference TRBV7-3 and TRBJ2-2, is GAGVSQTPSNKVTEKGKYVELRCDPISGHTALYWYRQSLGQGPEFLIYFQGTGAADDSGLPNDRFFAVRPEGSVSTLKIQRTERGDSAVYLCASSPRAPSGSTGELFFGEGSRLTVL.

Comment on this clone: The read ends 3 residues early relative to the CDR3; the germline J gene fills the gap. The chain carries TRBV5-3 and TRBJ1-5, with D perhaps matching TRBD1 (6 bases). TRBV5-3 is treated as an ORF (open reading frame) with a function not yet certain. The CDR3 consists of 16 residues. The ends were cut back, 1 base at V and 2 bases at J, with 13 bases in the middle. The CDR3 reads CARSLRDRTGNQPQHF. The sequenced CDR3 bases are TGTGCCAGAAGCTTGCGGGATAGGACAGGCAATCAGCCC.

Remarks on this clone: The read comes to an end 3 residues before the CDR3 does, leaving the germline J gene to fill in the end. This chain connects TRBV20-1 to TRBJ1-6; D is unresolved. Germline CDR1 and CDR2: DFQATT and SNEGSKA (reference sequence). Trimming took off 2 bases at V and 4 bases at J, with 12 bases between the two ends. The CDR3 is 15 amino acids. The sequenced part of the CDR3 DNA is TGCAGTGCTAGACGTGGCGGGGAGTATAATTCACCC. This sequence encodes CSARRGGEYNSP. The complete CDR3 protein is CSARRGGEYNSPLHF.

To note about this clone: Coverage ceases 3 residues before the CDR3 finishes, and the germline J gene fills in the end. The chain recombines TRBV5-1 with TRBJ1-6; TRBD1 agrees at 10 bases. This CDR3 is 18 amino acids long. Germline assignment: CDR1 SGHRS and CDR2 YFSETQ. Trimming removed 1 base from V and 10 bases from J; junction bases left unmatched: 14. CDR3 protein: CASSLSWTGGLLGSPLHF. Incomplete CDR3 DNA: TGCGCCAGCAGCTTGTCCTGGACAGGGGGTCTTCTCGGGTCACCC.

Comments on this clone: Read sequence stops 3 residues before the CDR3 end, and the germline J gene provides the missing end. The rearrangement uses TRBV24-1 and TRBJ2-5; a possible D gene is TRBD1 (6 bases). Deletions cut 7 bases from V and 7 bases from J, with 15 bases between. Germline V CDR1 and CDR2: KGHDR, SFDVKD. The CDR3 length is 13 residues. The CDR3 region is CATRGTLDGTQYF. The CDR3 bases that were read are TGTGCCACCAGGGGGACACTGGACGGGACC.

With respect to this clone: The CDR3 end is not reached by the read, which stops 3 residues before it; the germline J gene fills it in. The chain joins TRBV30 to TRBJ1-4; TRBD1 aligns across 7 bases. CDR1 and CDR2 (germline): GTSNPN, SVGIG (reference sequence). This CDR3 has 14 residues. V shed 5 bases, J shed 5 bases, and the junction held 8 bases outside the gene matches. Incomplete CDR3 DNA: TGTGCCTGGGGGGGGACAGCGGTAAATGAAAAA. Protein: CAWGGTAVNEK. The CDR3 reads in full as CAWGGTAVNEKLFF.

Comment on this clone: The read ends 3 residues before the CDR3 terminus; that terminus is restored from the germline J gene. The chain has TRBV7-2 and TRBJ2-3; tentative D call: TRBD1 (6 bases). CDR3 length equals 13 residues. Trimming removed 5 bases from V and 3 bases from J, with 9 bases in between. The V gene's germline CDR1 is SGHTA and CDR2 FQGNSA. The CDR3 bases that were read are TGTGCCAGCAGCGTAACAGGGACAGATACG. The encoded protein is CASSVTGTDT. The complete CDR3 protein is CASSVTGTDTQYF.

For this clone: The CDR3 goes on 3 residues after the read ends, and that part is filled in from the germline J gene. The chain is built from TRBV5-1 and TRBJ1-2, with D possibly matching TRBD1 (6 bases). V dropped 0 bases and J dropped 3 bases, with 15 bases sitting between them. The CDR3 length is 16 residues. Germline CDR1 reads SGHRS; CDR2 reads YFSETQ. The sequenced CDR3 bases are TGCGCCAGCAGCTTGGCCACGGGGGGCGATGACTATGGC. As protein: CASSLATGGDDYG. The full CDR3 protein reads CASSLATGGDDYGYTF.